This TCR beta chain stems from a study of blood T cells in healthy people across ages. General study findings and limits: A strong correlation between TCR beta diversity and naive T cell percentage was seen.

PBMCs numbering at least 6.5 million were isolated per sample. Details on this clonotype: The antigen is not known.

Through a sample-barcoded 5' primer and a J-beta primer mix, a second PCR was run for roughly 6 to 12 cycles. Each of the cDNA molecules was tagged by a template-switch adaptor with 12 random nucleotides. In TCRdb, the 5' RACE reads were re-called with MiXCR into one record per CDR3 protein. The sample gives 1.5 million to 2 million distinct CDR3 sequences, under 30% of which show up once; around 7.7% is in the top ten. The J segment lost 8 bases and the V segment lost 6 bases, leaving 6 bases of the junction unmatched. The germline V gene has CDR1 SEHNR and CDR2 FQNEAQ (reference sequence). The CDR3 runs 12 residues.

The genes are TRBV7-9 and TRBJ2-7; TRBD1 agrees at 8 bases. The sample was blood. This receptor was identified in a woman in her 30s in good health. The CDR3 bases are TGTGCCAGCAGGACAGGGGCGGGCAAGCAGTACTTC. It translates to CASRTGAGKQYF.